This T cell receptor (beta chain) originates from a study of blood T cell repertoires in COVID-19. Study context: Samples taken during acute and convalescent COVID-19 were collected in the United States, Italy and Spain. PBMCs, B-cell-depleted T cells, or T cells were the source of the cDNA or gDNA that made up the material.

Per the authors' pipeline: Amplified reference gene primers provided the basis for estimating nucleated cell counts. The table came from immunoSEQ multiplex PCR; TCRdb's copy has only in-frame clones and leaves some out. V and J calls and clone size follow that table, whereas D and trimming were derived from the DNA. The table includes 65,000 to 90,000 clones, 65% to 80% detected once. Per germline, CDR1 MDHEN and CDR2 SYDVKM. CDR3 length equals 13 residues. V lost 6 bases to trimming and J lost 4 bases; unmatched junction nucleotides: 3. V usage is TRBV28 and J usage is TRBJ2-7, with 10 bases aligning to TRBD1. Sample: peripheral blood. This TCR came from a man aged 55-75 years with active or convalescent COVID-19. CDR3 DNA sequence: TGTGCCAGCAGGACAGGGGGCCGGTACGAGCAGTACTTC. Translation: CASRTGGRYEQYF.